This TCR beta chain was documented in a study of blood T cells in healthy people across ages. The length of the CDR3 is 15 residues. Trimming pared 3 bases from V and 7 bases from J, leaving 13 bases between. Findings of the study overall: It was held that the diversity estimates obtained from one million T cells were underestimates. The donors' CMV status was not determined, possibly confounding changes in expanded clonotypes. TCR beta diversity, measured per million T cells, fell in a roughly linear way with age.

This clonotype was found a few times. The antigen is unknown. A second PCR of 7 to 11 cycles used a sample-barcoded 5' primer and a J-beta primer mix. Each single sample gave us at least 2.5 million CDR3-containing paired-end reads. TCRdb called the 5' RACE reads again in MiXCR, with one record for every CDR3 protein. The sample has 1.5 million to 2 million distinct CDR3 sequences; 25% to 30% are singletons. The clonotype was recovered from a woman in her thirties in good health. The chain links TRBV12-3 or TRBV12-4 to TRBJ1-6; no firm D call. The sample comprised blood. The CDR3 DNA follows: TGTGCCAGCAGTTTTGGAGGGCAGGTGAATTCACCCCTCCACTTT. This sequence encodes CASSFGGQVNSPLHF.